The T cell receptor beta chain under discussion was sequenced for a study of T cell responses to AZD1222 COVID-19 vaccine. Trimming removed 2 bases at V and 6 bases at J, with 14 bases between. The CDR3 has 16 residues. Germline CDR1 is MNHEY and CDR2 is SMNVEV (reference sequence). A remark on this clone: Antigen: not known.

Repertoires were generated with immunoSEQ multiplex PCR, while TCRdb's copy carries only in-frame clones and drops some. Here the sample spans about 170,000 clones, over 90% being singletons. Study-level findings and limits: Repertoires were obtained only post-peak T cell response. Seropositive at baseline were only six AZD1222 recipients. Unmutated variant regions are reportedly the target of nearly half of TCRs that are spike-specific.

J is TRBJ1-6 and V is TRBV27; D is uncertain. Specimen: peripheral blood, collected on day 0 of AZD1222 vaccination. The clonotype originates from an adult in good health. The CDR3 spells CASSLATGIANSPLHF. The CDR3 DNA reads TGTGCCAGCAGTTTAGCTACCGGGATCGCTAATTCACCCCTCCACTTT.